The next 27 T cell receptor beta chains were all read from a single sample in a study of blood T cell repertoires in COVID-19. Produced via immunoSEQ multiplex PCR; TCRdb's table is partial and in-frame only. Here the sample spans 200,000 to 300,000 clones, 65% to 85% being singletons. Sample: peripheral blood. The receptors were sampled from a woman aged 40 to 50 who had recovered from COVID-19.

The DNA of the CDR3 is TGTGCCAGAAGAGCGGGGACAGGGCTGAGCACAGATACGCAGTATTTT. Protein product: CARRAGTGLSTDTQYF. The chain employs TRBV5-3 and TRBJ2-3; TRBD1 agrees at 9 bases. TRBV5-3 is an ORF, and what it does is uncertain. V shed 5 bases and J 0 bases; nucleotides not matched to a gene: 7. This CDR3 region has 16 residues.

As DNA, the CDR3 is TGCGCCAGCAGCAGCGGGGGGCATGAGCAGTTCTTC. It yields the protein CASSSGGHEQFF. The J gene is TRBJ2-1, the V gene TRBV5-1, with TRBD2 identical over 9 bases. The CDR3 totals 12 residues. The V gene's germline CDR1 is SGHRS and CDR2 YFSETQ. With V trimmed by 4 bases and J by 8 bases, 1 base remained unmatched.

This clone showed up just a few times. The genes are TRBV7-9 and TRBJ1-1; weak D call: TRBD1 (6 bases). V was pared by 5 bases and J by 3 bases, with 13 bases between. This CDR3 has 14 amino acids. The germline V gene encodes CDR1 SEHNR and CDR2 FQNEAQ (reference sequence). The CDR3: CASSVWDIDTEAFF. CDR3 in DNA: TGTGCCAGCAGCGTGTGGGACATCGACACTGAAGCTTTCTTT.

The J gene is TRBJ2-2, the V gene TRBV5-8; maybe TRBD2 (6 bases). The V end was cut by 0 bases, the J end by 1 base, with 22 bases between. CDR3 length: 20 amino acids. Germline V CDR1 and CDR2: SGHTS, YDEGEE. The CDR3 sequence is CASSLEGRLALRGNTGELFF. Here the CDR3 DNA reads TGTGCCAGCAGCTTGGAGGGTCGGCTAGCCCTGCGGGGGAACACCGGGGAGCTGTTTTTT.

This chain links TRBV7-9 with TRBJ2-1; the match to TRBD2 covers 11 bases. Germline CDR1 and CDR2: SEHNR and FQNEAQ (reference sequence). The CDR3 extends over 15 amino acids. J was trimmed by 4 bases and V by 4 bases; bases with no gene match: 3. For the CDR3, the DNA is TGTGCCAGCAGCTCTAGCGGGGGGCTTTACAATGAGCAGTTCTTC. It translates to CASSSSGGLYNEQFF.

This rearrangement joins TRBV29-1 to TRBJ1-4; unclear D gene. CDR1 and CDR2 from the germline V gene are SQVTM and ANQGSEA. The ends were cut back, 7 bases at V and 4 bases at J, with 16 bases in the middle. There are 14 residues in the CDR3. CDR3 protein: CSALGGVFNEKLFF. Written as DNA, the CDR3 is TGCAGCGCCCTGGGCGGGGTTTTTAATGAAAAACTGTTTTTT. Together with reference TRBV29-1 and TRBJ1-4, the CDR3 gives the full variable domain: SAVISQKPSRDICQRGTSLTIQCQVDSQVTMMFWYRQQPGQSLTLIATANQGSEATYESGFVIDKFPISRPNLTFSTLTVSNMSPEDSSIYLCSALGGVFNEKLFFGSGTQLSVL.

This sequence joins TRBV28 and TRBJ1-2, with D possibly being TRBD1 (6 bases). The CDR3 extends over 14 amino acids. Trimming cost V 6 bases and J 4 bases, with 15 bases left between them. Germline CDR1 reads MDHEN; CDR2 reads SYDVKM. Here the CDR3 DNA reads TGTGCCAGCAGCCAGGGGTGGGTTACCTATGGCTACACCTTC. Translation: CASSQGWVTYGYTF.

The chain has TRBV28 and TRBJ1-1, with D possibly matching TRBD1 (5 bases). The V gene's germline CDR1 is MDHEN and CDR2 SYDVKM. The CDR3 contains 16 residues. With 0 bases removed from V and 1 base from J, the gap between germline ends came to 12 bases. Written as DNA, the CDR3 is TGTGCCAGCAGTTTATGGGCAGGGCGTCCGAACACTGAAGCTTTCTTT. Amino acids: CASSLWAGRPNTEAFF.

V is TRBV5-4 and J is TRBJ1-2; 9 bases agree with TRBD1. The V segment lost 0 bases and the J segment 5 bases; nucleotides outside the gene matches: 2. Germline V gene sequence: CDR1 SGHNT, CDR2 YYREEE (reference sequence). The CDR3 contains 14 residues. The CDR3 nucleotides are TGTGCCAGCAGCTTGGACAGGGGGCTTTATGGCTACACCTTC. This translates into CASSLDRGLYGYTF. Filled out from reference TRBV5-4 and TRBJ1-2, the complete variable domain reads ETGVTQSPTHLIKTRGQQVTLRCSSQSGHNTVSWYQQALGQGPQFIFQYYREEENGRGNFPPRFSGLQFPNYSSELNVNALELDDSALYLCASSLDRGLYGYTFGSGTRLTVV.

The V and J genes are TRBV20-1 and TRBJ2-7; D not certain. The V end was cut by 3 bases, the J end by 4 bases, with 16 bases between. The CDR3 contains 14 residues. Germline lookup yields CDR1 DFQATT and CDR2 SNEGSKA (reference sequence). The CDR3 sequence: CSASAPGYGYEQYF. The CDR3 nucleotides read TGCAGTGCTAGTGCGCCCGGTTATGGTTACGAGCAGTACTTC.

The J gene is TRBJ1-2, the V gene TRBV15; D gene ambiguous. Germline V lookup: CDR1 LNHNV, CDR2 YYDKDF (reference sequence). Deletions cut 5 bases from V and 8 bases from J, with 18 bases between. There are 14 residues in the CDR3. The CDR3 coding sequence is TGTGCCACCAGCCCTCGAGGCGGTTCTCGGGGCTACACCTTC. This sequence encodes CATSPRGGSRGYTF.

The CDR3 is CATSDRRLAGRVNEQFF. The CDR3, as DNA: TGTGCCACCAGTGATCGACGACTAGCGGGGAGGGTAAATGAGCAGTTCTTC. This sequence joins TRBV24-1 and TRBJ2-1; 11 positions match TRBD2. Germline V gene data show CDR1 as KGHDR and CDR2 as SFDVKD. The junction had 10 bases not matched to a gene; V was cut back by 3 bases and J by 7 bases. The CDR3 is 17 amino acids.

This sequence joins TRBV3-1 (or the pseudogene TRBV3-2) and TRBJ1-6, with D perhaps TRBD1 (6 bases). Germline CDR1 and CDR2: LGHDT and YNNKEL (reference sequence). The CDR3 loop spans 16 amino acids. V lost 4 bases and J 4 bases, leaving 14 bases between the germline ends. The CDR3 sequence: CASSPQGRRYNSPLHF. CDR3 nucleotides: TGTGCCAGCAGCCCACAGGGCAGAAGATATAATTCACCCCTCCACTTT.

V is TRBV27 and J is TRBJ1-2; D unclear. There are 14 residues in the CDR3. V was clipped by 0 bases and J by 2 bases, with 7 bases between them. Germline V CDR1 and CDR2: MNHEY, SMNVEV (reference sequence). The CDR3 nucleotides read TGTGCCAGCAGTTTATCCCCCGTGAACTATGGCTACACCTTC. It yields the protein CASSLSPVNYGYTF.

The chain is built from TRBV6-5 and TRBJ2-1, with D perhaps matching TRBD1 (6 bases). The CDR3 runs to 15 residues. V lost 6 bases to trimming and J lost 4 bases, with 16 bases between them. CDR1 and CDR2 from the germline V gene are MNHEY and SVGAGI. In DNA, the CDR3 is TGTGCCAGCAGGAAAGACAGGCTTTGGTACAATGAGCAGTTCTTC. Translation gives CASRKDRLWYNEQFF.

The V gene is TRBV3-1 (or the pseudogene TRBV3-2), the J gene TRBJ2-7, with TRBD1 identical over 7 bases. With 2 bases clipped from V and 3 bases from J, the junction kept 4 bases outside the gene matches. The germline V gene has CDR1 LGHDT and CDR2 YNNKEL (reference sequence). This CDR3 is 14 amino acids long. This chain's CDR3 is CASSQLQGRYEQYF. The CDR3 DNA follows: TGTGCCAGCAGCCAACTACAGGGGCGCTACGAGCAGTACTTC.

This CDR3 is CASGGQGDEKLFF. CDR3 in DNA: TGTGCCAGCGGGGGACAGGGGGATGAAAAACTGTTTTTT. The rearrangement links TRBV2 to TRBJ1-4, with 11 bases lining up with TRBD1. Germline assignment: CDR1 SNHLY and CDR2 FYNNEI. There are 13 residues in the CDR3. The junction had 2 bases not matched to a gene; V was cut back by 8 bases and J by 6 bases. The entire variable domain, with the rest obtained from reference TRBV2 and TRBJ1-4, is as follows: EPEVTQTPSHQVTQMGQEVILRCVPISNHLYFYWYRQILGQKVEFLVSFYNNEISEKSEIFDDQFSVERPDGSNFTLKIRSTKLEDSAMYFCASGGQGDEKLFFGSGTQLSVL.

V is TRBV10-2 and J is TRBJ1-2; no clear D. Germline V CDR1 and CDR2: WSHSY, SAAADI. The CDR3 spans 16 residues. The ends were cut back, 0 bases at V and 4 bases at J, with 15 bases in the middle. The CDR3 loop reads CASSESTMLPVYGYTF. DNA for the CDR3: TGCGCCAGCAGTGAGTCCACGATGCTACCTGTCTATGGCTACACCTTC.

The J gene is TRBJ1-2, the V gene TRBV7-2; TRBD1 aligns across 9 bases. Looked up from germline, CDR1 is SGHTA and CDR2 is FQGNSA. Germline trimming cut 0 bases from V and 7 bases from J; bases unmatched to any gene: 6. The CDR3 runs 15 residues. The CDR3 DNA follows: TGTGCCAGCAGCTTAGCCAGGACAGGGGATCTTGGCTACACCTTC. Translating it yields CASSLARTGDLGYTF.

The chain employs TRBV4-1 and TRBJ2-4; a possible D gene is TRBD2 (5 bases). Germline V CDR1 and CDR2: MGHRA, YSYEKL. The CDR3 runs 15 residues. Trimming left V 1 base short and J 8 bases short, with 15 bases between. The CDR3 reads CASSQGEKGRDIQYF. DNA for the CDR3: TGCGCCAGCAGCCAAGGGGAGAAAGGGCGGGACATTCAGTACTTC.

V gene TRBV24-1 combines with J gene TRBJ2-6; TRBD2 aligns across 7 bases. V was pared by 6 bases and J by 0 bases, with 7 bases of the junction left unmatched. Germline CDR1 KGHDR, CDR2 SFDVKD. The length of the CDR3 is 17 residues. Written as DNA, the CDR3 is TGTGCCACCAGTCGGGGGGATGCCAGCTCTGGGGCCAACGTCCTGACTTTC. Protein sequence: CATSRGDASSGANVLTF.

The chain uses TRBV24-1 and TRBJ2-2; 12 positions agree with TRBD2. CDR1 and CDR2 (germline): KGHDR, SFDVKD. The CDR3 loop spans 14 amino acids. V was pared by 7 bases and J by 4 bases, with 0 bases of the junction left unmatched. This CDR3 reads CATRGLAGTGELFF. The CDR3 DNA sequence: TGTGCCACCAGGGGACTAGCGGGCACCGGGGAGCTGTTTTTT.

The chain recombines TRBV2 with TRBJ1-4; TRBD1 matches 9 bases. Germline values: CDR1 SNHLY, CDR2 FYNNEI. Trimming removed 2 bases from V and 5 bases from J; junction bases left unmatched: 3. The length of the CDR3 is 15 residues. The CDR3 loop reads CASSERTGVNEKLFF. The CDR3 DNA reads TGTGCCAGCAGTGAAAGGACAGGGGTCAATGAAAAACTGTTTTTT.

This rearrangement joins TRBV7-9 to TRBJ2-1; 8 bases line up with TRBD1. CDR3 size: 12 residues. Trimming cost V 4 bases and J 10 bases; bases outside gene matches: 3. Germline V CDR1 and CDR2: SEHNR, FQNEAQ (reference sequence). The CDR3 protein is CASSSRDREQFF. Here the CDR3 DNA reads TGTGCCAGCAGCTCCCGGGACAGGGAGCAGTTCTTC.

The chain joins TRBV19 to TRBJ2-3; possible D gene TRBD1, 5 bases. There are 15 residues in the CDR3. V lost 6 bases and J 2 bases, leaving 15 bases between the germline ends. Per the germline V gene, CDR1 is LNHDA and CDR2 is SQIVND (reference sequence). The CDR3 DNA reads as TGTGCCAGTAGACTTACAGGACCAAACACAGATACGCAGTATTTT. It is translated as CASRLTGPNTDTQYF.

The chain links TRBV15 to TRBJ2-2; 7 nucleotides align to TRBD2. J was trimmed by 1 base and V by 0 bases; bases with no gene match: 5. The CDR3 runs 17 residues. In germline, CDR1 is LNHNV, CDR2 YYDKDF (reference sequence). The CDR3, as DNA: TGTGCCACCAGCAGAGATCGGCTAGCGGAGAACACCGGGGAGCTGTTTTTT. It specifies CATSRDRLAENTGELFF.

This chain joins TRBV24-1 and TRBJ1-1, with D unresolved. CDR1 and CDR2 from the germline V gene are KGHDR and SFDVKD. This CDR3 contains 20 residues. Trimming left V 5 bases short and J 0 bases short, with 27 bases between. The CDR3 DNA sequence: TGTGCCACCAGTGCTCTTTGGGCCCAACCGGAATCGACGGTGAACACTGAAGCTTTCTTT. It codes for CATSALWAQPESTVNTEAFF.